Each of the 11 T cell receptor beta chains below was sequenced from the same sample in a study of T cell responses to AZD1222 COVID-19 vaccine. Method: immunoSEQ multiplex PCR; TCRdb's copy keeps in-frame clones and lacks some. The sample carries fewer than 300,000 clones, about 92% recorded once. Material: peripheral blood, obtained on day 0 of AZD1222 vaccination. These receptors were collected from an adult in good health.

This chain connects TRBV7-9 to TRBJ1-5; the D is unclear. There are 12 residues in the CDR3. Germline CDR1 SEHNR, CDR2 FQNEAQ (reference sequence). Deletions cut 3 bases from V and 2 bases from J, with 2 bases between. As DNA, the CDR3 is TGTGCCAGCAGCTTCCGCAATCAGCCCCAGCATTTT. As protein: CASSFRNQPQHF.

V gene TRBV4-3 combines with J gene TRBJ2-7; weak D call: TRBD1 (6 bases). The CDR3 extends over 14 amino acids. The V gene lost 3 bases and the J gene lost 0 bases, with 9 bases spanning the gap. The V gene's germline CDR1 is LGHNA and CDR2 YSLEER. The chain's CDR3 is CASSHGQSSYEQYF. The CDR3 coding sequence is TGCGCCAGCAGCCATGGACAGAGCTCCTACGAGCAGTACTTC.

This chain joins TRBV6-1 and TRBJ1-6; D gene unclear. The germline CDR1 and CDR2 sequences are MNHNS and SASEGT. CDR3 length equals 13 residues. Trimming cost V 1 base and J 11 bases, with 9 bases left between them. The CDR3 protein is CASSEVVRTPLHF. The CDR3 DNA reads as TGTGCCAGCAGTGAAGTAGTTCGGACACCCCTCCACTTT.

The chain links TRBV12-2 to TRBJ2-5; the table gives TRBD2 as D, unverified against the DNA. TRBV12-2 represents a pseudogene. The CDR3 covers 15 residues. CDR3 loop: CASRLGTSGQETQYF. For the CDR3, the DNA is TGTGCAAGTCGCTTAGGGACTAGCGGACAAGAGACCCAGTACTTC.

The gene calls are TRBV19 and TRBJ1-5; D gene ambiguous. The CDR3 has 12 amino acids. Germline CDR1 reads LNHDA; CDR2 reads SQIVND (reference sequence). V lost 4 bases and J lost 6, with 7 bases in between. The DNA of the CDR3 is TGTGCCAGTAGTACCCCTGCTCAGCCCCAGCATTTT. Amino acids: CASSTPAQPQHF.

This rearrangement joins TRBV5-1 to TRBJ1-6; a weak D match, TRBD1 (6 bases). Germline V CDR1 and CDR2: SGHRS, YFSETQ. V dropped 0 bases and J dropped 8 bases, with 12 bases sitting between them. The CDR3 consists of 15 residues. This CDR3 is CASSLEGEGYSPLHF. The CDR3 DNA is TGCGCCAGCAGCTTGGAGGGGGAGGGGTATTCACCCCTCCACTTT.

The CDR3 nucleotides are TGTGCCAGCGGTCCCAGCGGGGGGGCGTTCACTGAGCAGTTCTTC. Protein product: CASGPSGGAFTEQFF. The genes are TRBV9 and TRBJ2-1; TRBD2 agrees at 10 bases. This CDR3 has 15 amino acids. With 7 bases clipped from V and 9 bases from J, the junction kept 13 bases outside the gene matches. Per germline, CDR1 SGDLS and CDR2 YYNGEE. Together with reference TRBV9 and TRBJ2-1, the CDR3 gives the full variable domain: DSGVTQTPKHLITATGQRVTLRCSPRSGDLSVYWYQQSLDQGLQFLIQYYNGEERAKGNILERFSAQQFPDLHSELNLSSLELGDSALYFCASGPSGGAFTEQFFGPGTRLTVL.

The chain uses TRBV2 and TRBJ2-4, with D perhaps given as TRBD1 or TRBD2 (5 bases each). The CDR3 contains 15 residues. Germline CDR1 is SNHLY and CDR2 is FYNNEI. Trimming removed 4 bases at V and 3 bases at J, with 13 bases between. The CDR3 is CASSVAGTVKNIQYF. CDR3 DNA: TGTGCCAGCAGTGTCGCAGGGACGGTCAAAAACATTCAGTACTTC.

In its sample, this clone was seen once. The V gene is TRBV25-1, the J gene TRBJ2-3; 9 positions match TRBD1. The CDR3 has 16 amino acids. Trimming removed 3 bases from V and 3 bases from J; junction bases left unmatched: 7. Germline V CDR1 and CDR2: MGHDK, SYGVNS. DNA for the CDR3: TGTGCCAGCAGTGAGACCCGGGACAGGGTGACAGATACGCAGTATTTT. Its protein is CASSETRDRVTDTQYF.

This sequence joins TRBV7-6 and TRBJ1-1, with D tentatively TRBD1 (5 bases). Germline CDR1 and CDR2: SGHVS and FNYEAQ. Between the trimmed V and J ends, which lost 4 bases and 0 bases, there was a span of 6 bases. The CDR3 totals 13 residues. CDR3 sequence reads: CASSSTVNTEAFF. The CDR3 DNA follows: TGTGCCAGCAGCTCGACAGTGAACACTGAAGCTTTCTTT. Full variable domain (missing parts from reference TRBV7-6 and TRBJ1-1): GAGVSQSPRYKVTKRGQDVALRCDPISGHVSLYWYRQALGQGPEFLTYFNYEAQQDKSGLPNDRFSAERPEGSISTLTIQRTEQRDSAMYRCASSSTVNTEAFFGQGTRLTVV.

The gene calls are TRBV25-1 and TRBJ2-5, with 8 bases lining up with TRBD1. Per germline, CDR1 MGHDK and CDR2 SYGVNS. The CDR3 sequence is 15 residues long. The V gene end was trimmed by 4 bases and the J gene end by 5 bases; junction bases not matched to a gene: 9. In nucleotides, the CDR3 is TGTGCCAGCAGTGTCCGGGACAGGATTGTGGAGACCCAGTACTTC. Translating it yields CASSVRDRIVETQYF.